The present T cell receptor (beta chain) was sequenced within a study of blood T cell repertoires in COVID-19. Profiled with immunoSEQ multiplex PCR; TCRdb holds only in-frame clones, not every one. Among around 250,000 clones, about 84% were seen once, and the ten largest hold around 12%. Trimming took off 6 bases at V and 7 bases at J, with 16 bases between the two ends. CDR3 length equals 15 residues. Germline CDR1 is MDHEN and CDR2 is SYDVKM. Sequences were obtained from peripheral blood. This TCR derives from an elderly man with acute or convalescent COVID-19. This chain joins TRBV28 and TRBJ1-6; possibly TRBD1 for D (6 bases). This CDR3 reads CASRYGGAENSPLHF. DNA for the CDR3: TGTGCCAGCAGATATGGGGGGGCTGAGAATTCACCCCTCCACTTT.